These T cell receptor beta chains were read from a single sample in a study of spatial heterogeneity in lung cancer. Each CDR3 protein gets one entry after TCRdb re-called the 5' RACE reads with MiXCR. The sample gives about 85,000 distinct CDR3 sequences, 15% to 25% of which show up once; less than 7.5% is in the top ten. The sample in question was PBMCs, obtained at surgery. Receptors were obtained from a male donor with early-stage non-small cell lung cancer. CDR3s include the opening cysteine and the closing phenylalanine or tryptophan. Each record gives: J gene, V gene, clone size, D gene, CDR3 DNA, CDR3 protein. A D gene is named only where the DNA matches it firmly. For some rows the clone size is stated as once, few or many, or as a class when expanded; others skip it.

TRBJ1-1 | TRBV28 | many | NA | TGTGCCAGCAGTCAGTCACCCGGACAGAACACTGAAGCTTTCTTT | CASSQSPGQNTEAFF
TRBJ1-5 | TRBV19 | NA | NA | TGTGCCAGCCAAGATTCGGCTAGTCAGCCCCAGCATTTT | CASQDSASQPQHF
TRBJ1-5 | TRBV20-1 | NA | NA | TGCAGTGCTAGAGAGGACGGGAATCAGCCCCAGCATTTT | CSAREDGNQPQHF
TRBJ1-5 | TRBV7-6 | few | NA | TGTGCCAGCAGCTTGGCATTTGGGCCCCAGCATTTT | CASSLAFGPQHF
TRBJ2-2 | TRBV6-2/TRBV6-3 | many | NA | TGTGCCAGCAGCCCACTCGTGACCCATACGACCGGGGAGCTGTTTTTT | CASSPLVTHTTGELFF
TRBJ2-2 | TRBV5-1 | few | TRBD2 | TGCGCCAGCGCCAAGCCAGCGGGAGGTCCGATGGTGAACACCGGGGAGCTGTTTTTT | CASAKPAGGPMVNTGELFF
TRBJ1-3 | TRBV18 | few | NA | TGTGCCAGCTCACCCTGGGACACCAGCTCTGGAAACACCATATATTTT | CASSPWDTSSGNTIYF
TRBJ1-1 | TRBV20-1 | NA | TRBD1 | TGCAGTGCTAGAGATCGACAGGGCCTGAACACTGAAGCTTTCTTT | CSARDRQGLNTEAFF
TRBJ2-5 | TRBV10-3 | NA | NA | TGTGCCATCAGTGAGTCAGGTGGGAGAGAGACCCAGTACTTC | CAISESGGRETQYF
TRBJ2-7 | TRBV5-5 | many | NA | TGTGCCAGCAGCTCGGCTTCCTACGAGCAGTACTTC | CASSSASYEQYF
TRBJ1-3 | TRBV28 | NA | NA | TGTGCCAGCAGCGGACAAGGGCCTTCGGGGGGAAACACCATATATTTT | CASSGQGPSGGNTIYF
TRBJ2-3 | TRBV3-1 | NA | TRBD2 | TGTGCCAGCAGCCAAGGACTAGCGGTTCCGAGAAACACAGATACGCAGTATTTT | CASSQGLAVPRNTDTQYF
TRBJ1-4 | TRBV7-9 | large | NA | TGTGCCTTAACTACAACTAATGAAAAACTGTTTTTT | CALTTTNEKLFF
TRBJ2-2 | TRBV7-9 | few | NA | TGTGCCAGCAGTCGACCGAACACCGGGGAGCTGTTTTTT | CASSRPNTGELFF
TRBJ1-2 | TRBV9 | NA | NA | TGTGCCAGCAGCGTAGACCAGGACGCCTATGGCTACACCTTC | CASSVDQDAYGYTF
TRBJ2-7 | TRBV7-7 | NA | TRBD2 | TGTGCCAGCAGCGAAGGGACTAGCGGGTACTACGAGCAGTACTTC | CASSEGTSGYYEQYF
TRBJ1-1 | TRBV28 | many | NA | TGTGCCAGCAGTTTAAGGGGGACCGCTGAAGCTTTCTTT | CASSLRGTAEAFF
TRBJ2-7 | TRBV29-1 | few | NA | TGCAGCGTTTCAGACAGGCAATCCTACGAGCAGTACTTC | CSVSDRQSYEQYF
TRBJ1-1 | TRBV4-2 | NA | NA | TGTGCCAGCAGCCAAGACAGGGAGGTCTTCATGAACACTGAAGCTTTCTTT | CASSQDREVFMNTEAFF
TRBJ2-1 | TRBV20-1 | few | NA | TGCAGTGCTAGGGGACGGTCCAATGAGCAGTTCTTC | CSARGRSNEQFF
TRBJ1-4 | TRBV19 | few | TRBD1 | TGTGCCAGTACCTCGACAGGGCAGAATGAAAAACTGTTTTTT | CASTSTGQNEKLFF
TRBJ1-3 | TRBV5-5 | NA | NA | TGTGCCAGCAGCTCGTTGACGGCTGGAAACACCATATATTTT | CASSSLTAGNTIYF
TRBJ2-5 | TRBV6-5 | few | NA | TGTGCCAGCAGTTACCTTGGAGGGGGAGAGACCCAGTACTTC | CASSYLGGGETQYF
TRBJ2-5 | TRBV5-4 | NA | NA | TGTGCCAGCAGCTTGTCTCAGGGAGAGACCCAGTACTTC | CASSLSQGETQYF
TRBJ2-2 | TRBV27 | NA | TRBD1 | TGTGCCAGCAGTGGGGGGACAGGGGTTACCGGGGAGCTGTTTTTT | CASSGGTGVTGELFF
TRBJ1-5 | TRBV28 | NA | TRBD1 | TGTGCCAGTCACAATACAGGGGGAGGCAATCAGCCCCAGCATTTT | CASHNTGGGNQPQHF
TRBJ2-3 | TRBV10-3 | NA | TRBD1 | TGTGCCAGCCGGGACAGGGGCACAGATACGCAGTATTTT | CASRDRGTDTQYF
TRBJ1-2 | TRBV28 | NA | TRBD1 | TGTGCCAGCAGTCCGACAGGGGACTACTATGGCTACACCTTC | CASSPTGDYYGYTF
TRBJ2-7 | TRBV9 | NA | NA | TGTGCCAGCAGCGTAGGGGCAGGGAGCGAGCAGTACTTC | CASSVGAGSEQYF
TRBJ1-2 | TRBV7-2 | NA | NA | TGTGCCAGCAGCAAGGACAGCTATGACTACACCTTC | CASSKDSYDYTF
TRBJ1-4 | TRBV29-1 | NA | NA | TGCAGCGGGACAACTAATGAAAAACTGTTTTTT | CSGTTNEKLFF
TRBJ1-5 | TRBV7-2 | few | NA | TGTGCCAGCAGCCCGACTCGGGGGAGTTTGCAGCCCCAGCATTTT | CASSPTRGSLQPQHF
TRBJ2-7 | TRBV20-1 | few | NA | TGCAGTGCTAGAGATCTGGGCTCGCACAACGAGCAGTACTTC | CSARDLGSHNEQYF
TRBJ1-3 | TRBV9 | few | NA | TGTGCCAGCAGCTCGTTCAGAGGCTCTGGAAACACCATATATTTT | CASSSFRGSGNTIYF
TRBJ1-1 | TRBV7-2 | many | NA | TGTGCCAGCAGCTTAGGACTGAAGGGAACTGAAGCTTTCTTT | CASSLGLKGTEAFF
TRBJ1-5 | TRBV5-8 | few | NA | TGTGCCAGCAGCCTCCGGGCGGCATTTAGCAATCAGCCCCAGCATTTT | CASSLRAAFSNQPQHF
TRBJ1-4 | TRBV4-1 | NA | NA | TGCGCCAGCAGCCGACCACCGACAGATTATAATGAAAAACTGTTTTTT | CASSRPPTDYNEKLFF
TRBJ2-7 | TRBV6-4 | many | NA | TGTGCCAGCAGCTTGGAAGCGGGTTACGAGCAGTACTTC | CASSLEAGYEQYF
TRBJ2-1 | TRBV12-3/TRBV12-4 | NA | NA | TGTGCCAGCAGTTTGAGTGGGAGAATAAAGTTCTTC | CASSLSGRIKFF
TRBJ2-3 | TRBV18 | NA | NA | TGTGCCAGCTCACCAACGGCGGGGACCACAGATACGCAGTATTTT | CASSPTAGTTDTQYF
TRBJ1-1 | TRBV20-1 | few | NA | TGCAGTGCTGCACCCGAGAGGGATGAAGCTTTCTTT | CSAAPERDEAFF
TRBJ2-1 | TRBV7-9 | NA | TRBD1 | TGTGCCAGCAGTCCTGGGAACAGGGGGGACAATGAGCAGTTCTTC | CASSPGNRGDNEQFF
TRBJ1-1 | TRBV9 | few | NA | TGTGCCAGCAGCGTAGTCAGGGAGAGACCTGAAGCTTTCTTT | CASSVVRERPEAFF
TRBJ2-7 | TRBV18 | NA | TRBD2 | TGTGCCAGCTCCGTAGCTAGCGGGATCTACGAGCAGTACTTC | CASSVASGIYEQYF
TRBJ2-3 | TRBV2 | NA | NA | TGTGCCAGCAGGGGGGAAGCCGCTAGCACAGATACGCAGTATTTT | CASRGEAASTDTQYF
TRBJ2-5 | TRBV20-1 | few | TRBD1 | TGCAGTGCCGAACCCCAGGGGGTCCAAGAGACCCAGTACTTC | CSAEPQGVQETQYF
TRBJ2-3 | TRBV6-5 | few | TRBD2 | TGTGCCAGCAGTGGAGGGACTACCTCGGCCCCAGATACGCAGTATTTT | CASSGGTTSAPDTQYF
TRBJ1-5 | TRBV18 | NA | TRBD1 | TGTGCCAGCTCACGGACAGGGGGCGGGGGCAATCAGCCCCAGCATTTT | CASSRTGGGGNQPQHF
TRBJ2-3 | TRBV28 | many | NA | TGTGCCAGCAGTTTATCAAGCGGATACACAGATACGCAGTATTTT | CASSLSSGYTDTQYF
TRBJ2-5 | TRBV5-4 | many | NA | TGTGCCAGCAGCTTGGTTCATCCGGGGCCACCTTCTCAGGAGACCCAGTACTTC | CASSLVHPGPPSQETQYF